This TCR beta chain was profiled in a study of cytomegalovirus exposure and HLA in healthy donors. The V gene's germline CDR1 is SGDLS and CDR2 YYNGEE. CDR3 length: 16 residues. The V end was cut by 4 bases, the J end by 4 bases, with 20 bases between. 13 Jbeta primers and 60 Vbeta primers were used for the PCR. Some clones are missing from TCRdb's copy, which holds only in-frame ones; the method was immunoSEQ multiplex PCR. Found here are about 160,000 clones; the top ten clones hold around 1.9%. Sequences were obtained from PBMCs. This TCR derives from a man between 25 and 39 years old in good health and CMV-seronegative. This rearrangement joins TRBV9 to TRBJ1-2; tentatively, D is TRBD1 (5 bases). CDR3 in DNA: TGTGCCAGCAGCCTCACCCAGCAAGGGGAAGGCTATGGCTACACCTTC. This sequence encodes CASSLTQQGEGYGYTF.